This T cell receptor beta chain was obtained from a study of CD8 T cells in Susac syndrome. Recently defined diagnostic criteria for definite or probable disease were fulfilled by Susac syndrome patients. Bulk CD8+ and CD4+ cells came from magnetic negative isolation; CD8+ TEMRA by FACS. A quantity of about 0.5 to 1 ug RNA underwent reverse transcription using random hexamers. TCRdb reprocessed the immunoSEQ multiplex PCR reads via MiXCR and lists one record per CDR3 protein. The sample shows 100,000 to 150,000 distinct CDR3 sequences, about 95% of them seen only once. The TCR was taken from a human donor with Susac syndrome. The sample taken for sequencing was CD8+ T cells from PBMCs.

In DNA form, the CDR3 reads TGTGCCAGCAGCTTGGTCAGGGGGGAGCCCCAGCATTTT. It specifies CASSLVRGEPQHF. This rearrangement joins TRBV5-5 to TRBJ1-5; 7 bases align to TRBD1. Trimming at V came to 0 bases and at J to 8 bases, leaving 2 bases not matched to a gene. The CDR3 consists of 13 residues. The germline gives CDR1 SGHKS, CDR2 YYEKEE (reference sequence).